These T cell receptor beta chains were read from a single sample in a study of T cell responses to AZD1222 COVID-19 vaccine. Sequencing used immunoSEQ multiplex PCR; TCRdb keeps in-frame clones, though not all of them. Its clone listing holds 150,000 or so clones. The sequencing input was peripheral blood. These receptors all stem from an adult in good health. Both conserved end residues are part of each CDR3. D genes are given only for firm matches.

d_call j_call v_call cdr3_aa cdr3_nt
TRBD1 TRBJ2-1 TRBV9 CASSIHRGTSSYNEQFF TGTGCCAGCAGCATCCACAGGGGAACGAGCTCCTACAATGAGCAGTTCTTC
TRBD1 TRBJ2-5 TRBV27 CASSTGTASQETQYF TGTGCCAGCAGCACCGGGACAGCAAGCCAAGAGACCCAGTACTTC
- TRBJ1-5 TRBV12-5 CASGLAGARNQPQHF TGTGCTAGTGGTTTGGCTGGGGCTAGGAATCAGCCCCAGCATTTT
- TRBJ1-1 TRBV6-5 CASRQGRGGNTEAFF TGTGCCAGCAGGCAGGGGAGGGGGGGCAACACTGAAGCTTTCTTT
- TRBJ1-1 TRBV29-1 CSVVATGGGEAFF TGCAGCGTTGTTGCGACCGGGGGGGGTGAAGCTTTCTTT
TRBD1 TRBJ1-4 TRBV2 CASSEAVSGGHEKLFF TGTGCCAGCAGTGAAGCGGTTTCAGGGGGACATGAAAAACTGTTTTTT
- TRBJ2-7 TRBV9 CASSAGDLGGEQYF TGTGCCAGCAGCGCCGGGGACCTCGGGGGCGAGCAGTACTTC
- TRBJ2-7 TRBV2 CASSIEQGGYEQYF TGTGCCAGCAGTATAGAACAGGGCGGTTACGAGCAGTACTTC
- TRBJ1-6 TRBV19 CASTMTADPNSPLHF TGTGCCAGTACCATGACTGCCGACCCAAATTCACCCCTCCACTTT
- TRBJ2-6 TRBV7-8 CASSLEQDVFGANVLTF TGTGCCAGCAGCTTAGAACAGGACGTGTTTGGGGCCAACGTCCTGACTTTC
TRBD1 TRBJ2-5 TRBV10-2 CASRKQGIQETQYF TGCGCCAGCAGGAAACAGGGGATCCAAGAGACCCAGTACTTC